This TCR beta chain was captured by sequencing in a study of blood T cell repertoires in COVID-19. About the research overall: Sites in the United States, Italy and Spain provided acute and convalescent COVID-19 samples. The cDNA or gDNA used as material had been derived from T cells, B-cell-depleted T cells, or PBMCs.

In Seattle, patients joined the study during active infection and were tracked longitudinally. In the study's own analysis: Cell counts per sample came from amplifying reference gene primers. Measured with immunoSEQ multiplex PCR; TCRdb has only the in-frame clones, and not every one. Clonal size and the V and J genes are those of that table, whereas D and trimming came from the DNA. The sample has around 300,000 clones; roughly nine tenths are singletons. V lost 4 bases and J 9 bases, leaving 13 bases between the germline ends. The germline gives CDR1 SQVTM, CDR2 ANQGSEA. This CDR3 spans 12 amino acids. Only one count was recorded for this clone.

This clonotype was obtained from a woman younger than 45 with COVID-19, enrolled during active disease. The sample comprised peripheral blood. The chain combines TRBV29-1 with TRBJ2-1; D is possibly TRBD1 (5 bases). In DNA, the CDR3 is TGCAGCGTTGGATTGGGGCGCGGTGAGCAGTTCTTC. The encoded protein is CSVGLGRGEQFF.